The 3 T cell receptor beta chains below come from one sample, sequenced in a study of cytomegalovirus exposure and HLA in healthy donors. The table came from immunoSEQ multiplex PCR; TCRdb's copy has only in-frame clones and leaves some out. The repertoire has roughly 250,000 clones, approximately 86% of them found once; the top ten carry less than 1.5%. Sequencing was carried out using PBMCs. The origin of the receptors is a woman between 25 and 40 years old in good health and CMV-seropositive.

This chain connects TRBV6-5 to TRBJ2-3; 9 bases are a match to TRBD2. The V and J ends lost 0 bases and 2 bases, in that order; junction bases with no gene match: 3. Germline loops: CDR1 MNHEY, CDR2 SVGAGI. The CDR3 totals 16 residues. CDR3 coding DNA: TGTGCCAGCAGTTACTCGACTAGCGGTCTCACAGATACGCAGTATTTT. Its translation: CASSYSTSGLTDTQYF.

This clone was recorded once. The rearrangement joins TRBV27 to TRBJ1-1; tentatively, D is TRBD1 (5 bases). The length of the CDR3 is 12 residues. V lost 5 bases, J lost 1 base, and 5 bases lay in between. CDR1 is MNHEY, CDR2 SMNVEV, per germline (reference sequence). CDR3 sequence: CASSRGNTEAFF. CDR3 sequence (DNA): TGTGCCAGCAGTAGGGGGAACACTGAAGCTTTCTTT.

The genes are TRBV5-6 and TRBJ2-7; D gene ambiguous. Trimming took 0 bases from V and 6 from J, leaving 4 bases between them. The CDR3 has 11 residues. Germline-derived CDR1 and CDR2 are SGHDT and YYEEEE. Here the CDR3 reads CASSLVREQYF. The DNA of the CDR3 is TGTGCCAGCAGCTTGGTTCGCGAGCAGTACTTC.